What follows is one TCR beta chain and its context. Assay: immunoSEQ multiplex PCR; the TCRdb copy retains only in-frame clones and omits some. This table has around 61,000 clones, about 83% appearing once. The sample originates from a study of T cell changes during pregnancy in multiple sclerosis. This TCR was sampled from a human donor whose cells served as feeder cells for cultures in a pregnancy study. The sample taken for sequencing was peripheral blood from another person, used as feeder cells.

The CDR3 DNA is TGCGCCAGCAGCTTGGCGTTGCAGACCCAGTACTTC. Its translation: CASSLALQTQYF. The chain links TRBV5-1 to TRBJ2-5, with unresolved D. Per the germline V gene, CDR1 is SGHRS and CDR2 is YFSETQ. Trimming cost V 0 bases and J 6 bases, with 6 bases left between them. This CDR3 is 12 amino acids long.